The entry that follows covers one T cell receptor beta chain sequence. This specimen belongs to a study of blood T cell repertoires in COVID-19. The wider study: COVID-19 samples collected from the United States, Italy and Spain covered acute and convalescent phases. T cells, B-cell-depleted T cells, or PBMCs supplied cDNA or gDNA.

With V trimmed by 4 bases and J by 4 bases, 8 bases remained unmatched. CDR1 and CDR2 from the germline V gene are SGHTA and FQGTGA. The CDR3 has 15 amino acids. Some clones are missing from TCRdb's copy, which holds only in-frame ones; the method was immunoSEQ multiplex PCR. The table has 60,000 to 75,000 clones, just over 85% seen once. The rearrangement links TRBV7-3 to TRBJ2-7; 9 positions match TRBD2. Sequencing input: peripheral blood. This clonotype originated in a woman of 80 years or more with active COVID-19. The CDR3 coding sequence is TGTGCCAGCAGCTCCCAAGCGGGGGGCCCTTACGAGCAGTACTTC. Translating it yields CASSSQAGGPYEQYF.